The rows below give T cell receptor beta chains drawn from one sample of a study of T cell responses to AZD1222 COVID-19 vaccine. Sequencing was performed with immunoSEQ multiplex PCR; in TCRdb, only in-frame clones are kept and a portion is missing. The data hold about 85,000 clones, with around 85% observed a single time. The sample consisted of peripheral blood, taken on day 0 of AZD1222 vaccination. The receptor source for this set is an adult in good health. Each CDR3 is given with its conserved first and last residue. D genes are given only for firm matches. The listing skips clone size in some rows; elsewhere it reads once, few, many or a size class.

d_call clone_size j_call v_call cdr3_nt cdr3_aa
TRBD2 NA TRBJ2-5 TRBV5-8 TGTGCCAGCAGCCCTCTCGGACTAGCGGGGGGCAAAGAGACCCAGTACTTC CASSPLGLAGGKETQYF
TRBD1 once TRBJ1-2 TRBV5-1 TGCGCCAGCAGCTCGGGACAGGGTGCGTCGGGGTATGGCTACACCTTC CASSSGQGASGYGYTF
NA once TRBJ2-3 TRBV10-3 TGTGCCATCATGGCGAGTGGCAAAAGCACAGATACGCAGTATTTT CAIMASGKSTDTQYF
TRBD1 few TRBJ2-3 TRBV18 TGTGCCAGCTCACCACAATCAGGGGGTCGCACAGATACGCAGTATTTT CASSPQSGGRTDTQYF
NA NA TRBJ1-1 TRBV24-1 TGTGCCACGCCCCGGACAGTTAACACTGAAGCTTTCTTT CATPRTVNTEAFF
NA NA TRBJ1-4 TRBV3-1/TRBV3-2 TGTGCCAGCAGCCAATCCGGGGGAGAAAAACTGTTTTTT CASSQSGGEKLFF
NA NA TRBJ1-5 TRBV4-3 TGCGCCAGCAGCCAAGAATTTGGCGGATATAGCAATCAGCCCCAGCATTTT CASSQEFGGYSNQPQHF
NA NA TRBJ2-2 TRBV18 TGTGCCAGCTCACCCGCTAGGACTAACACCGGGGAGCTGTTTTTT CASSPARTNTGELFF
NA NA TRBJ1-1 TRBV7-9 TGTGCCAGCAGCAGAACGAGGATTGGGCGCACTGAAGCTTTCTTT CASSRTRIGRTEAFF
NA NA TRBJ1-2 TRBV29-1 TGCAGCGTTGAAGGAGGAGGGGGCTATGGCTACACCTTC CSVEGGGGYGYTF
TRBD1 NA TRBJ1-5 TRBV30 TGTGCCTGGATGGGACAGAATAGCAATCAGCCCCAGCATTTT CAWMGQNSNQPQHF
NA few TRBJ2-2 TRBV28 TGTGCCAGCAGTTTACTCACCGGGGAGCTGTTTTTT CASSLLTGELFF
TRBD1 NA TRBJ1-5 TRBV7-9 TGTGCCAGCAGCTTGGGACAGGTGGGCAATCAGCCCCAGCATTTT CASSLGQVGNQPQHF
TRBD2 NA TRBJ2-1 TRBV6-5 TGTGCCAGCAGGGTTAGACTAGCGGGGGACAATGAGCAGTTCTTC CASRVRLAGDNEQFF
NA NA TRBJ1-5 TRBV28 TGTGCCAGCGGACAGTATAGCAATCAGCCCCAGCATTTT CASGQYSNQPQHF
NA NA TRBJ2-2 TRBV30 TGTGCCTGGAATAGGCCCGGGGAGCTGTTTTTT CAWNRPGELFF
TRBD2 NA TRBJ2-5 TRBV28 TGTGCCAGCAGTCCTAGCGGGGGCCTGGGCGGAGAGACCCAGTACTTC CASSPSGGLGGETQYF
NA NA TRBJ1-1 TRBV18 TGTGCCAGCTCACAATGGGAGAACACTGAAGCTTTCTTT CASSQWENTEAFF
NA NA TRBJ2-1 TRBV7-3 TGTGCCAGCAGCTTAAACGGTGGGCTAATAAATGAGCAGTTCTTC CASSLNGGLINEQFF
NA NA TRBJ1-2 TRBV19 TGTGCCAGTAGTATAGGAGTAGGAGGGAACTATGGCTACACCTTC CASSIGVGGNYGYTF
NA NA TRBJ2-2 TRBV7-3 TGTGCCAGCAGCCCCGACCCATCCGGGGAGCTGTTTTTT CASSPDPSGELFF
NA few TRBJ2-2 TRBV12-3/TRBV12-4 TGTGCCAGCAGTTTAGGGGGCCTAGAGCTGTTTTTT CASSLGGLELFF
NA NA TRBJ1-3 TRBV5-1 TGCGCCAGCAGTTCCCAGGGTCCTGGAAACACCATATATTTT CASSSQGPGNTIYF
NA NA TRBJ1-2 TRBV18 TGTGCCAGCTCACCCGGGACAAGCTATGGCTACACCTTC CASSPGTSYGYTF
NA NA TRBJ1-2 TRBV29-1 TGCAGCGCCGCGACAGGACAACGCTATGGCTACACCTTC CSAATGQRYGYTF
NA NA TRBJ2-2 TRBV19 TGTGCCAGTAGTATCGCAGGCTTGAACACCGGGGAGCTGTTTTTT CASSIAGLNTGELFF
TRBD2 NA TRBJ2-7 TRBV15 TGTGCCACCAGCAGGCCCGGGAGGTACTCCTACGAGCAGTACTTC CATSRPGRYSYEQYF
TRBD1 NA TRBJ1-3 TRBV28 TGTGCCAGCAGTTTATTATCCGGGACAGGTGGAAACACCATATATTTT CASSLLSGTGGNTIYF
TRBD1 NA TRBJ1-2 TRBV19 TGTGCCAGTAGCCCTCGGCCCCGGGACAGGGCCCTTAATGCCTATGGCTACACCTTC CASSPRPRDRALNAYGYTF
NA NA TRBJ2-1 TRBV28 TGTGCCAGCACCCCAGTGGGGGGAGGCCCACCCTGGGGTGAGTTCTTC CASTPVGGGPPWGEFF
NA few TRBJ2-2 TRBV27 TGTGCCAGCAGTCCCCAAATGAACACCGGGGAGCTGTTTTTT CASSPQMNTGELFF
NA once TRBJ2-7 TRBV28 TGTGCCAGCAGTATGACAGTCTCCTACGAGCAGTACTTC CASSMTVSYEQYF
NA NA TRBJ1-1 TRBV7-6 TGTGCCAGCAGCTTAAGTGGAGGGCAAATGAACACTGAAGCTTTCTTT CASSLSGGQMNTEAFF
TRBD2 NA TRBJ2-5 TRBV19 TGTGCCAGCTGGGGGGCGGGAGGACGGGAAGAGACCCAGTACTTC CASWGAGGREETQYF
TRBD1 once TRBJ2-7 TRBV9 TGTGCCAGCAGCTTCCGGGACAGGGGGTCCGAGCAGTACTTC CASSFRDRGSEQYF
NA NA TRBJ1-1 TRBV5-6 TGTGCCAGCAGCTTGACGGGGAGCACTGAAGCTTTCTTT CASSLTGSTEAFF
NA NA TRBJ1-6 TRBV6-5 TGTGCCAGCACCCTGGGAGATTCACCCCTCCACTTT CASTLGDSPLHF
NA once TRBJ1-5 TRBV27 TGTGCCAGCACCTTGTGGGGGGGGCGGATTAGCAATCAGCCCCAGCATTTT CASTLWGGRISNQPQHF
NA NA TRBJ2-4 TRBV4-1 TGCGCCAGCAGCCAAGGCCGTGTCAGGGCACTAGCCAAAAACATTCAGTACTTC CASSQGRVRALAKNIQYF
NA NA TRBJ1-2 TRBV28 TGTGCCAGCAGTTTACCGACAGGTTCTGGCTACACCTTC CASSLPTGSGYTF